The rows below give T cell receptor beta chains drawn from one sample of a study of OX40 agonist ivuxolimab in advanced cancers. Profiling relied on immunoSEQ multiplex PCR, and the TCRdb table lists in-frame clones only, not all of them. The sample includes about 77,000 clones, about 85% seen only once; the top ten take less than 0.75%. Sequences were derived from CD4+ or CD8+ T cells sorted from blood, sampled in a trial of the OX40 agonist ivuxolimab. The receptors were gathered from an adult with an advanced solid tumor such as melanoma, head and neck, liver or kidney cancer. The conserved cysteine and the conserved F or W are not part of the CDR3 here. The size entry is marked missing in some rows and otherwise reads once, few, many or a size class.

. TRBJ2-5 TRBV30 AWSWTGIGTQY
. TRBJ2-5 TRBV7-6 ASSWNPRGETQY
. TRBJ2-3 TRBV7-2 ASSLRRVAGGVRTDTQY
. TRBJ1-4 TRBV30 AARGVSEKLF
. TRBJ2-2 TRBV27 ASRPGTYTGELF
few TRBJ2-4 TRBV7-9 ASSLAGSDIQY
. TRBJ1-1 TRBV2 ASSEARVYGEAF
. TRBJ2-1 TRBV2 AGVSGGTYNEQF
. TRBJ1-3 TRBV5-4 ASSLEYGAGNTIY
. TRBJ1-5 TRBV19 ASSQGEGQPQH
. TRBJ2-6 TRBV10-3 AISVGTTGANVLT
. TRBJ1-6 TRBV7-9 ASSLGIQNSPLH
. TRBJ2-1 TRBV6-1 ASSEAGREQF
. TRBJ2-1 TRBV10-3 AAGGGQFNEQF
. TRBJ1-4 TRBV4-1 ASSQDSTIGTTNEKLF